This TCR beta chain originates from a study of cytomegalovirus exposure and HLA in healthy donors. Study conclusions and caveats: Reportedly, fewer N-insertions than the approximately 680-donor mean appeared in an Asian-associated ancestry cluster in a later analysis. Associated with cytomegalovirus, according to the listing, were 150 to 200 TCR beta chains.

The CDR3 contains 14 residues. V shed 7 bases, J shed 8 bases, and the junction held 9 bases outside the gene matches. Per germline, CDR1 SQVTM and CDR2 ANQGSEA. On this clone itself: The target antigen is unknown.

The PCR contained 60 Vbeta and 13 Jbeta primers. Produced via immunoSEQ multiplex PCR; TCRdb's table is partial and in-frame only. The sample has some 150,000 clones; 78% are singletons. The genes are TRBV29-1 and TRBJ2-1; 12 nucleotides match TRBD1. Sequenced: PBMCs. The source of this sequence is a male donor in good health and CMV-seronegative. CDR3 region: CSASPGQGADEQFF. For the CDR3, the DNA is TGCAGCGCCTCCCCGGGACAGGGGGCTGATGAGCAGTTCTTC.